What follows describes a single TCR beta chain. Its cognate antigen is unknown. Before the COVID-19 pandemic, during about 2011-2019, CD4+ T cells were taken from unexposed donors. After ten to eleven days of culture, CD4+ T cells were isolated. On days 3 and 7, cultures got half fresh IL-2 medium. The CDR3 runs 19 residues. The data derive from a study of CD4 T cells in relation to SARS-CoV-2 and coronaviruses. Notes on the study in general: This crossreactivity analysis covered spike protein alone, no other viral proteins.

TCRdb's table, derived via immunoSEQ multiplex PCR, lists solely in-frame clones and lacks some. This sample has 20,000 or so clones, with approximately 80% found just once. The source material was CD4+ T cells from PBMCs, cultured in vitro. The J gene is TRBJ2-2, the V gene TRBV21-1; TRBD2, the table's D call, was not compared with the DNA. TRBV21-1 is deemed a pseudogene. The clonotype originates from a human donor in good health. CDR3 nucleotides: TGTGCCAGCAGCAAAGAGATCGGGGGGTCTCGTACATTTCACGGGGAGCTGTTTTTT. Its translation: CASSKEIGGSRTFHGELFF.